These 9 T cell receptor beta chains were all obtained from the same sample, sequenced in a study of T-cell memory formation after mild COVID-19. One entry per CDR3 protein results from TCRdb running MiXCR on the 5' RACE reads. In the table there are around 200,000 distinct CDR3 sequences, more than 8% of which are singletons. The sequenced material came from PBMCs or a T cell subset sorted from them (not recorded which). The origin of the receptors is a man aged 18-30 years who had mild COVID-19 (a few samples of this study predate the infection). Cell type and time point are not known.

This chain links TRBV18 with TRBJ2-1; D not certain. Germline V gene data show CDR1 as KGHSH and CDR2 as LQKENI. Trimming took 2 bases from V and 2 from J, leaving 10 bases between them. The CDR3 has 15 amino acids. The chain's CDR3 is CASSPREPAYNEQFF. For the CDR3, the DNA is TGTGCCAGCTCACCAAGGGAACCAGCCTACAATGAGCAGTTCTTC.

The chain recombines TRBV5-1 with TRBJ1-1; 7 bases fit TRBD1. Unmatched junction bases numbered 8, after V lost 5 bases and J lost 1 base. Germline CDR1 is SGHRS and CDR2 is YFSETQ. CDR3 length equals 15 residues. The DNA of the CDR3 is TGCGCCAGCAGACTTGGGGACAGTTGGAACACTGAAGCTTTCTTT. Protein: CASRLGDSWNTEAFF. The full variable domain, its missing parts supplied by reference TRBV5-1 and TRBJ1-1, is KAGVTQTPRYLIKTRGQQVTLSCSPISGHRSVSWYQQTPGQGLQFLFEYFSETQRNKGNFPGRFSGRQFSNSRSEMNVSTLELGDSALYLCASRLGDSWNTEAFFGQGTRLTVV.

In this sample, this clonotype turned up many times. This rearrangement joins TRBV12-3 or TRBV12-4 to TRBJ1-5, with D possibly being TRBD1 (6 bases). V shed 3 bases and J shed 4 bases, with 16 bases lying between them. The CDR3 is 16 residues long. The CDR3 is CASSFGGRSENQPQHF. The CDR3 nucleotides are TGTGCCAGCAGTTTTGGGGGGCGGTCAGAAAATCAGCCCCAGCATTTT.

In its sample, this clonotype was seen a few times. The chain has TRBV9 and TRBJ1-6, with unresolved D. Deletions cut 0 bases from V and 13 bases from J, with 17 bases between. CDR1 and CDR2 (germline): SGDLS, YYNGEE. This CDR3 region has 15 residues. The CDR3 sequence: CASSVEVDVRRPLHF. The DNA for the CDR3 is TGTGCCAGCAGCGTAGAAGTGGACGTCCGAAGGCCCCTCCACTTT.

This clonotype was recorded a few times. The rearrangement uses TRBV10-3 and TRBJ1-3; no reliable D call. The CDR3 is 14 residues long. Trimming removed 2 bases from V and 3 bases from J, with 8 bases in between. Germline V lookup: CDR1 ENHRY, CDR2 SYGVKD. CDR3 in amino acids: CAISEPRVGNTIYF. The DNA of the CDR3 is TGTGCCATCAGTGAGCCTAGAGTTGGAAACACCATATATTTT.

This chain joins TRBV29-1 and TRBJ2-7, with unresolved D. V lost 1 base and J 5 bases, leaving 9 bases between the germline ends. There are 12 residues in the CDR3. Per germline, CDR1 SQVTM and CDR2 ANQGSEA. CDR3 sequence (DNA): TGCAGCGTTGAAGTTCGGGCAGACGAGCAGTACTTC. It is translated as CSVEVRADEQYF.

This clonotype was detected a few times. The V gene is TRBV15, the J gene TRBJ2-7; 9 nucleotides line up with TRBD1. The V gene's germline CDR1 is LNHNV and CDR2 YYDKDF (reference sequence). The CDR3 has 14 residues. The CDR3 nucleotides read TGTGCCACCAGCAGAGATATCGCCGGGGACAGGGTGTTCGTC. Protein: CATSRDIAGDRVFV.

This clonotype was found many times. This rearrangement joins TRBV12-3 or TRBV12-4 to TRBJ2-3, with 8 bases fitting TRBD2. There are 16 residues in the CDR3. V dropped 5 bases and J dropped 0; count of bases not matched to a gene: 7. CDR3 bases: TGTGCCAGCAGTCCCTTAGCGGGGACTAGCACAGATACGCAGTATTTT. This codes for CASSPLAGTSTDTQYF.

The V call is TRBV2, the J call TRBJ2-5, with unresolved D. CDR1 is SNHLY, CDR2 FYNNEI, per germline. Trimming stripped 3 bases from V and 5 bases from J, with 4 bases between. There are 11 residues in the CDR3. The CDR3 reads CASSDLETQYF. CDR3 sequence (DNA): TGTGCCAGCAGTGATCTCGAGACCCAGTACTTC.